This T cell receptor beta chain is drawn from a study of siplizumab effects on memory and regulatory T cells (dated by TCRdb to about 2019). At the level of the whole study: The effect of the anti-CD2 antibody siplizumab on alloreactive T-cell subsets was examined in allogeneic mixed lymphocyte reactions constructed from human PBMCs.

Libraries were constructed by the immunoSEQ multiplex PCR assay. Some 100,000 TCR templates per sample were assayed by the deep sequencing platform. Genomic DNA extracted from sorted T cells was the material used for TCRbeta CDR3 sequencing. As for the original processing: The R programming language was used for the clonal analysis of the TCRbeta CDR3 data. Alloreactive CD4+ and CD8+ clones were defined by comparing unstimulated samples with post-reaction CFSE-low samples. Alloreactive CD4+ clones were assigned to regulatory or non-regulatory origin by matching sequences to sorted unstimulated Treg and non-Treg repertoires. This is the immuneACCESS table as TCRdb keeps it, with only in-frame sequences that have V and J called. A part of the clones is gone; compared with another copy, unresolved V genes explain less than half, and the rest is unexplained. V, J and clone size were drawn from that table, and D and trimming were deduced from the DNA. The sample includes 55,000 to 70,000 clones, with approximately 93% observed a single time. The ten largest make up about 40% of the sample.

Counted from cysteine to phenylalanine, this CDR3 has 18 amino acids. Of the read, only the CDR3 DNA is kept; its 54 bases are in frame from base 1. Trimming accounts for 2 bases at V and 0 bases at J, while the number of junction bases matched to no gene is 6. The germline V gene supplies CDR1 MDHEN and CDR2 SYDVKM. Beyond this particular receptor, the publication reports: Of the alloreactive CD4+ clones that could be mapped, the Treg-derived share averaged about 67% with siplizumab compared with roughly 25% in control reactions. Sequences below about 10^-5 frequency were poorly captured, so only a minor fraction of alloreactive clones could be mapped to unstimulated subsets. A naive or memory phenotype could not be assigned to roughly 80-96% of proliferating CD4+ or CD8+ clones. Compared with memory T cells, unstimulated naive T cells appeared more diverse, and naive cells seemed to make a substantial contribution to the alloresponse. Siplizumab significantly lowered the cumulative frequency of alloreactive sequences that could be traced to unstimulated CD4+ memory T cells. Whether proliferating Tregs from siplizumab cultures actually had suppressive function was not functionally confirmed.

Sorted unstimulated T cells and proliferating T cells recovered from mixed lymphocyte reactions underwent TCRbeta CDR3 sequencing. Fresh whole blood from around 11 HLA-typed healthy donors was used to isolate PBMCs. Details on this clone: Its antigen is still unknown. No base qualities exist here, and no much larger clone lies one base off it.

This clonotype originated in a human donor in good health. Sequencing used CD8+ T cells sorted from blood. The V and J genes are TRBV28 and TRBJ2-5, and TRBD2 aligns with 13 junction nucleotides. The CDR3 is CASSLRLAGGQDQETQYF. In nucleotides, the sequence is TGTGCCAGCAGTTTAAGACTAGCGGGAGGTCAGGACCAAGAGACCCAGTACTTC.